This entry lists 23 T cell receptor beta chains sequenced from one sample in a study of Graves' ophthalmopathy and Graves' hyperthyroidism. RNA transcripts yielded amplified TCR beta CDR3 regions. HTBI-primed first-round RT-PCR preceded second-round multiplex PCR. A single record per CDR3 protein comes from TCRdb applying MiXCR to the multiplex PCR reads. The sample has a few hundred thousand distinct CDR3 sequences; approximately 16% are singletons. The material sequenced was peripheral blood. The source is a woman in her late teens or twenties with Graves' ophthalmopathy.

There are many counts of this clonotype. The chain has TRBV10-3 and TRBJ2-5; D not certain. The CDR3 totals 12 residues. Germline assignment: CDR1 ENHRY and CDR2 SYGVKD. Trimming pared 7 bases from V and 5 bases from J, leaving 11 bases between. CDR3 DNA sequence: TGTGCCATCAATGCCATTTGTGAGACCCAGTACTTC. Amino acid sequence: CAINAICETQYF.

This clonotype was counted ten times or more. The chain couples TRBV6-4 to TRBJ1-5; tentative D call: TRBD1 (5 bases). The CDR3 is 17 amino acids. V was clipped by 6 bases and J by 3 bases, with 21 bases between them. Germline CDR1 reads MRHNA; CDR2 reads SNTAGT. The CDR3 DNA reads TGTGCCAGCAGCTCCGGGACGCTGGGAAGACACAATCAGCCCCAGCATTTT. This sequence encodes CASSSGTLGRHNQPQHF.

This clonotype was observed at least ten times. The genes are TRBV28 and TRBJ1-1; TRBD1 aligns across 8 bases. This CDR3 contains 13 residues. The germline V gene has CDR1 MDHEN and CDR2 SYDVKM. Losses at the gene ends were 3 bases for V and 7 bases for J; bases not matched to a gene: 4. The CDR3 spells CASSLSGTGEAFF. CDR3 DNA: TGTGCCAGCAGTTTGAGTGGGACAGGTGAAGCTTTCTTT. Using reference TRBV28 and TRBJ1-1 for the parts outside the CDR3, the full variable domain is DVKVTQSSRYLVKRTGEKVFLECVQDMDHENMFWYRQDPGLGLRLIYFSYDVKMKEKGDIPEGYSVSREKKERFSLILESASTNQTSMYLCASSLSGTGEAFFGQGTRLTVV.

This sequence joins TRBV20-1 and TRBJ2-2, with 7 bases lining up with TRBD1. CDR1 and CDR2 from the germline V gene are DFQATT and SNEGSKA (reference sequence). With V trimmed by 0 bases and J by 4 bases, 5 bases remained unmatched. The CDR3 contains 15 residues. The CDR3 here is CSAREGGAGTGELFF. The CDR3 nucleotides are TGCAGTGCTAGAGAAGGGGGCGCGGGCACCGGGGAGCTGTTTTTT.

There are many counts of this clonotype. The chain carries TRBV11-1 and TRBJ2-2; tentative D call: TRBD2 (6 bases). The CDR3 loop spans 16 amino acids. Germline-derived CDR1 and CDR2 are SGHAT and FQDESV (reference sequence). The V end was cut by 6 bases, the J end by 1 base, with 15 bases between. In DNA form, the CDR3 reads TGTGCCAGCAGACCTTGGGGGAGGTGGAACACCGGGGAGCTGTTTTTT. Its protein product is CASRPWGRWNTGELFF.

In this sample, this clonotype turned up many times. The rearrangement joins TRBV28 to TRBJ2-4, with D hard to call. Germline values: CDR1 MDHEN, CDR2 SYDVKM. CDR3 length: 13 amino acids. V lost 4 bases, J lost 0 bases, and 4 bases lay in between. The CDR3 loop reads CASSSLAKNIQYF. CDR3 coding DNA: TGTGCCAGCAGTTCCCTAGCCAAAAACATTCAGTACTTC.

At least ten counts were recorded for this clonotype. CDR3 in DNA: TGCAGCGTTATGGACAGGGGCTACGAAGCTTTCTTT. It codes for CSVMDRGYEAFF. The gene calls are TRBV29-1 and TRBJ1-1, with 9 bases fitting TRBD1. CDR3 length equals 12 residues. After removal of 5 bases from V and 8 bases from J, the junction contained 6 bases not matched to a gene. Germline-derived CDR1 and CDR2 are SQVTM and ANQGSEA.

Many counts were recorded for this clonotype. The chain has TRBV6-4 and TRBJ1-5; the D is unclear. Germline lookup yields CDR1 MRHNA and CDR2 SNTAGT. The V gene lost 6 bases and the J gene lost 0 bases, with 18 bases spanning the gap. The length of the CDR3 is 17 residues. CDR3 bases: TGTGCCAGCAGCCGCGCCCAAGGATCCTATAGCAATCAGCCCCAGCATTTT. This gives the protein CASSRAQGSYSNQPQHF.

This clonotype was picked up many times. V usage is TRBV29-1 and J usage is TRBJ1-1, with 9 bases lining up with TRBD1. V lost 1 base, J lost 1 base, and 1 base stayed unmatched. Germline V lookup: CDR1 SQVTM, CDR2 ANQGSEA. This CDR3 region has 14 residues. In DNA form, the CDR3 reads TGCAGCGTTGAAGTACAGGGGGCGAACACTGAAGCTTTCTTT. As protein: CSVEVQGANTEAFF.

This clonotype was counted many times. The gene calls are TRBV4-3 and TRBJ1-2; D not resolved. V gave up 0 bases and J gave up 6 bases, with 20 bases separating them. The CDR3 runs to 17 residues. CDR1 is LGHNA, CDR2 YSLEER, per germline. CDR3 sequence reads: CASSQDFGWLPRNGYTF. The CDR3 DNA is TGCGCCAGCAGCCAAGATTTTGGTTGGCTCCCTCGTAATGGCTACACCTTC.

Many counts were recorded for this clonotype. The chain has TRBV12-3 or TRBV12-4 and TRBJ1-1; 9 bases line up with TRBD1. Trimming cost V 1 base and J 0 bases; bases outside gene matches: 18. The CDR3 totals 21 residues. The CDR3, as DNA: TGTGCCAGCAGTTTAGGTCTAAGGACGTTCCGGACAGGGGCCATGAACACTGAAGCTTTCTTT. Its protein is CASSLGLRTFRTGAMNTEAFF.

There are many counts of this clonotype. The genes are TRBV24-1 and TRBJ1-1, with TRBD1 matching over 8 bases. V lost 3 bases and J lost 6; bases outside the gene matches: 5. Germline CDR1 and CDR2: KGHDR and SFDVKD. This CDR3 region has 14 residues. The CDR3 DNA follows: TGTGCCACCAGTGATGGTCAGGGGGCTGCTGAAGCTTTCTTT. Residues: CATSDGQGAAEAFF.

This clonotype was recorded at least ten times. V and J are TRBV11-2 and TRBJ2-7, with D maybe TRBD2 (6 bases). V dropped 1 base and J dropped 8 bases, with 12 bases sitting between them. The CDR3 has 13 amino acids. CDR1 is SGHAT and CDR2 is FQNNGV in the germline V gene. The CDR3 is CASSLVSRGKQYF. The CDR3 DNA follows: TGTGCCAGCAGCTTAGTGAGCCGGGGGAAGCAGTACTTC.

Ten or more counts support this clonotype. CDR3 residues: CASRDTSRWNSPLHF. DNA for the CDR3: TGTGCCAGCAGAGACACGAGTCGGTGGAATTCACCCCTCCACTTT. The chain combines TRBV6-5 with TRBJ1-6; the D is unclear. Trimming removed 6 bases at V and 7 bases at J, with 16 bases between. Germline assignment: CDR1 MNHEY and CDR2 SVGAGI. The CDR3 is 15 residues long.

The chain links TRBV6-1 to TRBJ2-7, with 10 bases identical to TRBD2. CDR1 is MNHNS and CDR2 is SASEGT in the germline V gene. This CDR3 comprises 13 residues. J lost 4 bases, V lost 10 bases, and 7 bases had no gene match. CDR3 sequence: CAISGLAEYEQYF. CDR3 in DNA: TGTGCCATCAGCGGACTAGCGGAGTACGAGCAGTACTTC.

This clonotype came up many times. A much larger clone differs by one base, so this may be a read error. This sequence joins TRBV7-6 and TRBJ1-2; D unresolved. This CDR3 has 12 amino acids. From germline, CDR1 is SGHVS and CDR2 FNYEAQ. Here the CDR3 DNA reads TGTACCAGCAGTCCTATAGGCGTTGGCTACACCTTC. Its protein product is CTSSPIGVGYTF.

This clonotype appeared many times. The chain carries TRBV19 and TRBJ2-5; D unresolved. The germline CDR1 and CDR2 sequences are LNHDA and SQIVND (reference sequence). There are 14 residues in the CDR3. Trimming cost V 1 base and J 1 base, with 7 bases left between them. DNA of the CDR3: TGTGCCAGTAGTATAGGTCCAGGCCAAGAGACCCAGTACTTC. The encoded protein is CASSIGPGQETQYF.

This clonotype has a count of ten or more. CDR3 bases: TGTGCCAGCAGTTACGTAGGCCCAGCCGGGACAACCTATGGCTACACCTTC. Encoded protein: CASSYVGPAGTTYGYTF. The V call is TRBV6-5, the J call TRBJ1-2, with D perhaps TRBD1 (6 bases). The length of the CDR3 is 17 residues. Per the germline V gene, CDR1 is MNHEY and CDR2 is SVGAGI. V was pared by 2 bases and J by 4 bases, with 20 bases between.

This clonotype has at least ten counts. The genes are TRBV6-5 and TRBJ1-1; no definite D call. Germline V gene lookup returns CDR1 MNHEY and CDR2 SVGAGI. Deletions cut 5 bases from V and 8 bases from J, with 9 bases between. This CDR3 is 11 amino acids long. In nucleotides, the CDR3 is TGTGCCAGCAGTCCTTCCCAGGAAGCTTTCTTT. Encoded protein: CASSPSQEAFF.

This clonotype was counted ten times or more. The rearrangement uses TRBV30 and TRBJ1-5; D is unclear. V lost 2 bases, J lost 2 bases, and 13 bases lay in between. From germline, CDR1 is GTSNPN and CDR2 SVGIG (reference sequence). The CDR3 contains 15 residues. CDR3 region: CAWSPRGNGNQPQHF. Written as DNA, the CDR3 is TGTGCCTGGAGTCCCCGAGGAAACGGCAATCAGCCCCAGCATTTT.

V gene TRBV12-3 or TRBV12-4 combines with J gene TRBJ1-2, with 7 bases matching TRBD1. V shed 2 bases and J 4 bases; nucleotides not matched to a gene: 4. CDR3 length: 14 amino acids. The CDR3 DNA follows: TGTGCCAGCAGTTTAATAGGGGGCGGCTATGGCTACACCTTC. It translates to CASSLIGGGYGYTF.

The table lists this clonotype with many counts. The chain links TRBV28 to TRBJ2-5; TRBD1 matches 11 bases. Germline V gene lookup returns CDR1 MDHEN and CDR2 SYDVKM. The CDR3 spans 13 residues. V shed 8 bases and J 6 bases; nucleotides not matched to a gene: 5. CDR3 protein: CASRTGGGQTQYF. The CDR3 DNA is TGTGCCAGCCGGACAGGGGGCGGGCAGACCCAGTACTTC.

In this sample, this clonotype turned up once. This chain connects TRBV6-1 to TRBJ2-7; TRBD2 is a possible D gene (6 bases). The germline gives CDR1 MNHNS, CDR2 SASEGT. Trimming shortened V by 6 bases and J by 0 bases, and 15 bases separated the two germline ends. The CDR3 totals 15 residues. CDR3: CASSAGPPSSYEQYF. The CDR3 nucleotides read TGTGCCAGCAGCGCGGGACCCCCGAGCTCCTACGAGCAGTACTTC.